Listed here are 5 T cell receptor beta chains from one sample, sequenced in a study of PD-1 blockade in classical Hodgkin lymphoma. Assay: immunoSEQ multiplex PCR; the TCRdb copy retains only in-frame clones and omits some. The profile covers approximately 100,000 clones, with about 89% appearing a single time and 5% to 7.5% taken by the ten largest. Each patient's relapse followed autologous stem cell transplantation, and brentuximab vedotin exposure varied. Sequencing used peripheral blood mononuclear cells (PBMCs), obtained before the second cycle of nivolumab. These receptors all come from a human donor with classical Hodgkin lymphoma.

The chain has TRBV11-2 and TRBJ1-6, with D possibly TRBD1 on 6 matching bases. Trimming cost V 0 bases and J 1 base, with 7 bases left between them. From germline, CDR1 is SGHAT and CDR2 FQNNGV. This CDR3 contains 16 residues. The CDR3 DNA reads TGTGCCAGCAGCTTAGAAGGACAGTCCTATAATTCACCCCTCCACTTT. It codes for CASSLEGQSYNSPLHF.

The V call is TRBV7-3, the J call TRBJ1-1, with D possibly TRBD1 on 5 matching bases. V shed 3 bases and J shed 6 bases, with 8 bases lying between them. Germline CDR1 SGHTA, CDR2 FQGTGA. The CDR3 totals 12 residues. CDR3 in amino acids: CASSFGGAEAFF. The CDR3 nucleotides read TGTGCCAGCAGCTTCGGGGGGGCTGAAGCTTTCTTT.

The chain joins TRBV4-2 to TRBJ2-7, with D possibly being TRBD2 (5 bases). This CDR3 region has 16 residues. Trimming shortened V by 0 bases and J by 3 bases, and 15 bases separated the two germline ends. The V gene's germline CDR1 is LGHNA and CDR2 YNFKEQ. CDR3 sequence reads: CASSQERSGPYYEQYF. The CDR3 bases are TGTGCCAGCAGCCAAGAAAGGAGCGGTCCTTACTACGAGCAGTACTTC.

V usage is TRBV30 and J usage is TRBJ1-2, with 7 bases fitting TRBD1. The CDR3 is 11 residues long. CDR1 and CDR2 (germline): GTSNPN, SVGIG (reference sequence). After removal of 7 bases from V and 4 bases from J, the junction contained 3 bases not matched to a gene. The CDR3, as DNA: TGTGCCTATAGGACAGGCTATGGCTACACCTTC. It specifies CAYRTGYGYTF.

The CDR3 reads CAWSVGISYEQYF. CDR3 bases: TGTGCCTGGAGTGTTGGGATCTCCTACGAGCAGTACTTC. V gene TRBV30 combines with J gene TRBJ2-7; no definite D call. Germline CDR1 reads GTSNPN; CDR2 reads SVGIG (reference sequence). The CDR3 is made up of 13 amino acids. V was pared by 0 bases and J by 0 bases, with 6 bases between. The entire variable domain, with the rest obtained from reference TRBV30 and TRBJ2-7, is as follows: SQTIHQWPATLVQPVGSPLSLECTVEGTSNPNLYWYRQAAGRGLQLLFYSVGIGQISSEVPQNLSASRPQDRQFILSSKKLLLSDSGFYLCAWSVGISYEQYFGPGTRLTVT.